This is a list of T cell receptor beta chains from one sample in a study of blood T cell repertoires in COVID-19. Using immunoSEQ multiplex PCR, the repertoire was profiled, and TCRdb retains in-frame clones only, with some absent. The sample lists under 300,000 clones, 85% to 90% seen once, with 6.2% in the top ten. Sequences were obtained from peripheral blood. These receptors were collected from a man aged 55 to 69 with acute or convalescent COVID-19. Both conserved end residues are part of each CDR3.

v_call	j_call	cdr3_aa
TRBV6-5	TRBJ2-7	CASRTPGQGSYEQYF
TRBV10-3	TRBJ2-3	CAITSGGRAGTDTQYF
TRBV2	TRBJ2-3	CASSVTSGASTDTQYF
TRBV30	TRBJ1-4	CAWRLSGYEKLFF
TRBV10-3	TRBJ2-3	CAISEMSAATGRRRADTQYF
TRBV5-4	TRBJ2-1	CASSAPLADEQFF
TRBV7-2	TRBJ1-4	CASSARGRPEEKLFF
TRBV6-2/TRBV6-3	TRBJ2-7	CATSPRLVKGAGEQYF
TRBV28	TRBJ2-7	CASNRGNHEQYF
TRBV11-1	TRBJ1-1	CASSQLRGGSTEAFF
TRBV28	TRBJ1-1	CAATQVAAEAFF
TRBV7-3	TRBJ2-1	CASSLIAASGRQNRYNEQFF
TRBV7-9	TRBJ1-1	CASSLGEGGSMNTEAFF
TRBV6-4	TRBJ1-1	CASSWTAQNTEAFF
TRBV4-2	TRBJ2-3	CASSQDEGEADTQYF
TRBV19	TRBJ1-5	CASSRDRESNQPQHF
TRBV5-1	TRBJ1-1	CASSLGNLQGRFTEAFF
TRBV4-3	TRBJ1-5	CASSQDKDFPNQPQHF
TRBV11-2	TRBJ1-2	CASSQGGGQNYGYTF
TRBV10-3	TRBJ1-3	CAISLLSGDSGNTIYF
TRBV6-5	TRBJ1-6	CASRGKAGNSPLHF
TRBV11-2	TRBJ2-5	CASSLGGYQETQYF
TRBV7-2	TRBJ1-1	CASSSRGLNTEAFF
TRBV6-5	TRBJ1-2	CASSSTYNEKGYTF
TRBV6-4	TRBJ1-5	CASSLESNQPQHF
TRBV9	TRBJ2-1	CASSVDPQGLREQFF
TRBV5-1	TRBJ2-6	CASTPGQLSGANVLTF
TRBV27	TRBJ1-2	CASSSGQLVTNYGYTF
TRBV5-1	TRBJ1-4	CASSPDTSTNEKLFF
TRBV4-2	TRBJ2-1	CASSRETSRFNEQFF
TRBV7-9	TRBJ2-1	CASVGTSGRWSSYNEQFF
TRBV25-1	TRBJ2-3	CASSDWTGTDTQYF
TRBV5-1	TRBJ2-1	CASSPLLAGDNEQFF
TRBV27	TRBJ2-1	CASSRTSGGSYNEQFF
TRBV11-2	TRBJ1-4	CASSLVQGREKLFF
TRBV19	TRBJ1-2	CASSIGRGGNYGYTF
TRBV9	TRBJ2-5	CASSVGQGLETQYF
TRBV9	TRBJ2-1	CASSVGGKEGEQFF
TRBV11-3	TRBJ1-1	CASSLVRGNTEAFF
TRBV29-1	TRBJ2-7	CSARQGGGYEQYF
TRBV29-1	TRBJ2-1	CSVERASGNQFF
TRBV15	TRBJ2-5	CATAGGEKETQYF
TRBV7-3	TRBJ1-2	CASSPGTGYGYTF
TRBV4-3	TRBJ2-1	CASSEHKWTSGTGEQFF
TRBV28	TRBJ1-4	CASSFGGQGDEKLFF
TRBV5-1	TRBJ1-4	CASRLTGKGEKLFF
TRBV6-6	TRBJ1-2	CASSPGSFYGYTF
TRBV27	TRBJ1-5	CASSPGQGTQPQHF
TRBV4-3	TRBJ2-3	CASSQDPAVGTDTQYF
TRBV7-3	TRBJ2-3	CASSPLGQGAASTDTQYF
TRBV12-5	TRBJ2-7	CASGSPGWAGADSYEQYF
TRBV27	TRBJ1-1	CASSLGGTPSREAFF
TRBV11-3	TRBJ1-2	CASSLSGTGGRGYTF
TRBV4-3	TRBJ2-3	CASSLRLAGEVDTQYF
TRBV11-3	TRBJ2-7	CASSWGRRGVVRYEQYF